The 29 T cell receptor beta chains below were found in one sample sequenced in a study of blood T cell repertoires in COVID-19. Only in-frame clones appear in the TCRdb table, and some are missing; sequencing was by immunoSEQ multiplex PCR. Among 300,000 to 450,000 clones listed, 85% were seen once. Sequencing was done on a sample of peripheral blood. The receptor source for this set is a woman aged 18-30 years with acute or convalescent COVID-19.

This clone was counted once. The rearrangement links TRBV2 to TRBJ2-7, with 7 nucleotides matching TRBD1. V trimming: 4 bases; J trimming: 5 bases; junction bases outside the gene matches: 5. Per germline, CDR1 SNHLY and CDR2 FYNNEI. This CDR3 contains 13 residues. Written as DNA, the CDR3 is TGTGCCAGCAGTGTGGACAGGACTCACGAGCAGTACTTC. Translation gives CASSVDRTHEQYF.

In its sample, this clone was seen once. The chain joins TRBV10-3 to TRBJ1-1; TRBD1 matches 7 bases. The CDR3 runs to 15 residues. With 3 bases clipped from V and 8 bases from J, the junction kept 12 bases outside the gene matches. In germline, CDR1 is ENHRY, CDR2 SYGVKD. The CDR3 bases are TGTGCCATCAGTGATAGGACAGGTAGATTTTCCGAAGCTTTCTTT. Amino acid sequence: CAISDRTGRFSEAFF.

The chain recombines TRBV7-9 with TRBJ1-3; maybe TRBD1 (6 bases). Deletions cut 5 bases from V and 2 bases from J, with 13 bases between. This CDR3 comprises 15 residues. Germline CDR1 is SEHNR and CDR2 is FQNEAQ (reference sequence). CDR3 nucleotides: TGTGCCAGCAGCCCCGGACAGCTCCCTGGAAACACCATATATTTT. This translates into CASSPGQLPGNTIYF.

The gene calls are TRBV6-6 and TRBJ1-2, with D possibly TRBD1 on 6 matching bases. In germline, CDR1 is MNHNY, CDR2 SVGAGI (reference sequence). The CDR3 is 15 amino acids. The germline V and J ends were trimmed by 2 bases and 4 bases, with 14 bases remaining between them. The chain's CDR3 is CASSYLDSYPYGYTF. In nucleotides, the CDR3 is TGTGCCAGCAGTTACCTGGACAGTTATCCCTATGGCTACACCTTC.

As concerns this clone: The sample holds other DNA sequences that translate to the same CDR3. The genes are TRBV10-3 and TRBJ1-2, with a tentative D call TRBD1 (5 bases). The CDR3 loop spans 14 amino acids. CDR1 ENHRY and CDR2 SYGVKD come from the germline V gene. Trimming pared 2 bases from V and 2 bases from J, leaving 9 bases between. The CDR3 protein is CAISEAQGNYGYTF. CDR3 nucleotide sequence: TGTGCCATCAGTGAGGCGCAGGGAAACTATGGCTACACCTTC.

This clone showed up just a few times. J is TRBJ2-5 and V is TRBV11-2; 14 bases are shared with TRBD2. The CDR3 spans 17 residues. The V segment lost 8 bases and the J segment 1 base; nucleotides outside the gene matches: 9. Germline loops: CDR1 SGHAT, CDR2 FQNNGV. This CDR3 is CASGARLAGGPQETQYF. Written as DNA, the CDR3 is TGTGCCAGCGGCGCGCGACTAGCGGGGGGGCCCCAAGAGACCCAGTACTTC.

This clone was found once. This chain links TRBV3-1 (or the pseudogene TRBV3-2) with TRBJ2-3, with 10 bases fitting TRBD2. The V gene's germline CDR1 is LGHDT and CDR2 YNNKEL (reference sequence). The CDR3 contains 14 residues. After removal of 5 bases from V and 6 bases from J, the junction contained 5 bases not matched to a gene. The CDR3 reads CASSSSGGGDTQYF. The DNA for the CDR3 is TGTGCCAGCAGCTCTAGCGGGGGCGGGGATACGCAGTATTTT.

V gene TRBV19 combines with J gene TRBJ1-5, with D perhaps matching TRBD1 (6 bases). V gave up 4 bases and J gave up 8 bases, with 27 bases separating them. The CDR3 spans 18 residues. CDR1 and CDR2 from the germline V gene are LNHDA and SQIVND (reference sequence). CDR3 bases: TGTGCCAGTAGTACCGGCCGGGGGAGCGGGGACACAAGGGAGCCCCAGCATTTT. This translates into CASSTGRGSGDTREPQHF. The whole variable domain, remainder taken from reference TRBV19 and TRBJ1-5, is DGGITQSPKYLFRKEGQNVTLSCEQNLNHDAMYWYRQDPGQGLRLIYYSQIVNDFQKGDIAEGYSVSREKKESFPLTVTSAQKNPTAFYLCASSTGRGSGDTREPQHFGDGTRLSIL.

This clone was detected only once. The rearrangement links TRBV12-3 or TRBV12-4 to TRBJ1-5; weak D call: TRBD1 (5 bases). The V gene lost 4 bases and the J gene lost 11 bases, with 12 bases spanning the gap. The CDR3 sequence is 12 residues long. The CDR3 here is CASSYEGVTQHF. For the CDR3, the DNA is TGTGCCAGCAGTTACGAAGGGGTTACCCAGCATTTT.

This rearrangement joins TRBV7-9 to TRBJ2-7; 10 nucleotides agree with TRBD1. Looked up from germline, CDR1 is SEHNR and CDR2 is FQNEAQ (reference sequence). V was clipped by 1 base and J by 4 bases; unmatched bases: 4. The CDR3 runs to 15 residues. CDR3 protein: CASSLGDRGYYEQYF. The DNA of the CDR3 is TGTGCCAGCAGCTTAGGGGACAGGGGCTATTACGAGCAGTACTTC.

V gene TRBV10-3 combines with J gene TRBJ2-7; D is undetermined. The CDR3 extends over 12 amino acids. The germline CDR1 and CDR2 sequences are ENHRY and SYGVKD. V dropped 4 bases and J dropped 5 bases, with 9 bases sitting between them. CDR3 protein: CAISGGEDEQYF. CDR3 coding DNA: TGTGCCATCAGTGGAGGCGAGGACGAGCAGTACTTC.

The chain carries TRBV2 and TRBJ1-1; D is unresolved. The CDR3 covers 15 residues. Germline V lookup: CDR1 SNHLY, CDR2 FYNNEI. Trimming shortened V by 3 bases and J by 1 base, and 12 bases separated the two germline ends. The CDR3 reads CASSDSGVTNTEAFF. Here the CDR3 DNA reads TGTGCCAGCAGTGACTCGGGAGTCACGAACACTGAAGCTTTCTTT.

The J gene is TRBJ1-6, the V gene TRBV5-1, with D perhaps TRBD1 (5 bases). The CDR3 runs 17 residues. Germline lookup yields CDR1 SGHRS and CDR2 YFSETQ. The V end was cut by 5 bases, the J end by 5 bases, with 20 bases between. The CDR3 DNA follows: TGCGCCAGCAGACACACTCCTGATAGACAGAATAATTCACCCCTCCACTTT. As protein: CASRHTPDRQNNSPLHF.

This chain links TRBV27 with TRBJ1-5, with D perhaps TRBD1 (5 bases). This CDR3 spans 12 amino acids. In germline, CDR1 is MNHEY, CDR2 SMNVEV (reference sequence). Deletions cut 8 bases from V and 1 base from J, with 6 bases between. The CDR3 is CASGGSNQPQHF. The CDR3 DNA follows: TGTGCCAGCGGGGGGAGCAATCAGCCCCAGCATTTT.

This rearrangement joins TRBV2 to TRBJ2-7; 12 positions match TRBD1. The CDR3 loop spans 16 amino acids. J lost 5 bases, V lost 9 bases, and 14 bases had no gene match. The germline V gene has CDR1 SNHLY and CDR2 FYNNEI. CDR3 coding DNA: TGTGCCAGTTACCTGGGAGGGGACAGGGGGCTGGACGAGCAGTACTTC. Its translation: CASYLGGDRGLDEQYF.

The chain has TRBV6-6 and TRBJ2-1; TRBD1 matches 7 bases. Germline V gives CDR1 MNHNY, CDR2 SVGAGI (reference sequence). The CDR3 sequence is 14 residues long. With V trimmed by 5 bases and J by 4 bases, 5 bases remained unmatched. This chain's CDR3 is CASSPQGVYNEQFF. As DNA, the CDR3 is TGTGCCAGCAGTCCGCAGGGGGTTTACAATGAGCAGTTCTTC.

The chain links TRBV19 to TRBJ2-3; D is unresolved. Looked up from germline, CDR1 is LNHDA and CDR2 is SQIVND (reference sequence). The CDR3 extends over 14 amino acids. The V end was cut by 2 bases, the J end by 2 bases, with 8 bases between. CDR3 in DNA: TGTGCCAGTAGTATAATAGCCTACACAGATACGCAGTATTTT. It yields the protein CASSIIAYTDTQYF.

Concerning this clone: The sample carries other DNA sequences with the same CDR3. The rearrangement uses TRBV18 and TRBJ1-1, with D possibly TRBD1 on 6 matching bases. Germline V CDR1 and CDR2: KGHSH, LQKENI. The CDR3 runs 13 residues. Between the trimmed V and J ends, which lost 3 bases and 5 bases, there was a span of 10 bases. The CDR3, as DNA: TGTGCCAGCTCACCTGGCAGGGGAACTGAAGCTTTCTTT. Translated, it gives CASSPGRGTEAFF.

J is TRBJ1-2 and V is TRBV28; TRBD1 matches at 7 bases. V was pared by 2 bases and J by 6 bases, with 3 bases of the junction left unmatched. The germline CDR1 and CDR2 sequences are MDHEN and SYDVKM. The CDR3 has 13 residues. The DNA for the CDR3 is TGTGCCAGCAGTTTACCGACAGGGAATGGCTACACCTTC. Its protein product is CASSLPTGNGYTF.

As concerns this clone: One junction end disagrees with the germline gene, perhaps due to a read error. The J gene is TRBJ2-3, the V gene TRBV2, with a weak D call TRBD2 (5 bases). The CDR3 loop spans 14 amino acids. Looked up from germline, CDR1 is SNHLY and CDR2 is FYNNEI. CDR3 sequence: CASSQADSTDTQYF. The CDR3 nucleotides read TGTGCCAGCAGTCAAGCGGACTCCACAGATACGCAGTATTTT.

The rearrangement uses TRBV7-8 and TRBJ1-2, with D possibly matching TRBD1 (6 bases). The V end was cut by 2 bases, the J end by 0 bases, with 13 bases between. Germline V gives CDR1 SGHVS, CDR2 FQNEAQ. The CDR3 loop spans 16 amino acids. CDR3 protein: CASSLSTGNPNYGYTF. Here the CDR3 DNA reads TGTGCCAGCAGCTTATCAACAGGGAACCCTAACTATGGCTACACCTTC.

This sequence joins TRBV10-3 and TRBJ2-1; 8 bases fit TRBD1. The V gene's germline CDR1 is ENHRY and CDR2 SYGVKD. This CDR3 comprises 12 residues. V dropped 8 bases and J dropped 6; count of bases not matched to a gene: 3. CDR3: CAIGQGGNEQFF. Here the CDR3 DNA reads TGTGCCATCGGACAGGGTGGCAATGAGCAGTTCTTC.

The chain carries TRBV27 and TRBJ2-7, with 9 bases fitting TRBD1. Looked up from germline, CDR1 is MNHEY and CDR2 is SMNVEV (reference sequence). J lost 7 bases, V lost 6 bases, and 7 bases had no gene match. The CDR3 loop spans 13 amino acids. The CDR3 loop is CASSFGTGREQYF. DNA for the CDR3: TGTGCCAGCAGCTTCGGGACAGGGCGAGAGCAGTACTTC.

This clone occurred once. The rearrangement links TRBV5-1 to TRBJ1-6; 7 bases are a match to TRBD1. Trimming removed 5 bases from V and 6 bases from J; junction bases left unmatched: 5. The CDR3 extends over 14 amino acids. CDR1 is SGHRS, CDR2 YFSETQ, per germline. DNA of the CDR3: TGCGCCAGCAGTCGGGACAGTTTTAATTCACCCCTCCACTTT. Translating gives CASSRDSFNSPLHF.

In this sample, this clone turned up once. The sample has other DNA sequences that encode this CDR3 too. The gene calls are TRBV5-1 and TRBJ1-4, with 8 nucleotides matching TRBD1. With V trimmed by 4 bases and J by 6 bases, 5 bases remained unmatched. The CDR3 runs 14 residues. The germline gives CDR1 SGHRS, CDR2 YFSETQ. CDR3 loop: CASSRQGADEKLFF. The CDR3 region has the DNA TGCGCCAGCAGCCGCCAGGGGGCGGATGAAAAACTGTTTTTT.

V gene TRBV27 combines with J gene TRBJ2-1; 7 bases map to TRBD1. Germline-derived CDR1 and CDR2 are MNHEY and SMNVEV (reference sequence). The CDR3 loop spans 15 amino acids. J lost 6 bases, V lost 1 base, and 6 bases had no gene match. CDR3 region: CASSLYSGTANEQFF. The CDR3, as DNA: TGTGCCAGCAGTTTATATTCCGGGACAGCCAATGAGCAGTTCTTC.

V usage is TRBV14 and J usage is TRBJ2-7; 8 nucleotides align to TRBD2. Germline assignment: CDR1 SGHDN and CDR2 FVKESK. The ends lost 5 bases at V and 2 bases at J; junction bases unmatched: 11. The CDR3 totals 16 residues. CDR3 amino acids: CASSYNRGGRTYEQYF. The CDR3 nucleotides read TGTGCCAGCAGCTACAACCGGGGCGGGAGGACCTACGAGCAGTACTTC.

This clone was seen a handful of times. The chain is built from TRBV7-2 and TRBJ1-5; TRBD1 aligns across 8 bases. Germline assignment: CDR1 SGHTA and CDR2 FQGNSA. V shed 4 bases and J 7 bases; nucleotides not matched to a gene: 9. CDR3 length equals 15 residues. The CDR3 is CASSSDRGGGQPQHF. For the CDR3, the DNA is TGTGCCAGCAGCTCCGACAGGGGCGGAGGACAGCCCCAGCATTTT. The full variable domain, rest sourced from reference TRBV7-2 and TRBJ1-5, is GAGVSQSPSNKVTEKGKDVELRCDPISGHTALYWYRQSLGQGLEFLIYFQGNSAPDKSGLPSDRFSAERTGGSVSTLTIQRTQQEDSAVYLCASSSDRGGGQPQHFGDGTRLSIL.

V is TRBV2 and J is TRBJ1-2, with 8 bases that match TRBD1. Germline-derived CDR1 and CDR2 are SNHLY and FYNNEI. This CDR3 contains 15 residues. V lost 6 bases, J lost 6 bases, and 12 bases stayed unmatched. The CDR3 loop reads CASRGLDRDLDGYTF. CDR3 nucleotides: TGTGCCAGCAGGGGATTGGACAGGGATCTAGATGGCTACACCTTC.